The 18 T cell receptor beta chains listed next were all sequenced from one sample in a study of blood T cell repertoires in COVID-19. Libraries were prepared by immunoSEQ multiplex PCR; TCRdb keeps only in-frame clonotypes and omits some of them. Seen here are a few hundred thousand clones, approximately 86% observed once, and the top ten hold 3% to 3.5%. The material sequenced was peripheral blood. The receptor set was obtained from a man aged 60-69 years with acute or convalescent COVID-19.

There are a few counts of this clone. The V call is TRBV12-3 or TRBV12-4, the J call TRBJ2-7, with TRBD1 as a possible D gene (6 bases). CDR3 length equals 13 residues. V was shortened by 5 bases and J by 2 bases, with 10 bases between the two germline ends. The CDR3 DNA reads TGTGCCAGCAGTACACAGGGCCCCTACGAGCAGTACTTC. It codes for CASSTQGPYEQYF.

The V gene is TRBV19, the J gene TRBJ2-2; 9 bases align to TRBD1. CDR3 length equals 16 residues. The V and J ends lost 3 bases and 0 bases, in that order; junction bases with no gene match: 2. Germline V gene lookup returns CDR1 LNHDA and CDR2 SQIVND (reference sequence). The CDR3 DNA follows: TGTGCCAGTAGTATGAGACAGGGGGCGAACACCGGGGAGCTGTTTTTT. As protein: CASSMRQGANTGELFF.

The rearrangement joins TRBV19 to TRBJ1-6; D ambiguous. Germline CDR1 and CDR2: LNHDA and SQIVND (reference sequence). The V end was cut by 9 bases, the J end by 8 bases, with 5 bases between. The CDR3 is 10 residues long. The CDR3 is CASPDSPLHF. CDR3 sequence (DNA): TGTGCCAGCCCTGATTCACCCCTCCACTTT.

The chain couples TRBV5-5 to TRBJ2-7, with 8 nucleotides matching TRBD1. The J segment lost 2 bases and the V segment lost 0 bases, leaving 10 bases of the junction unmatched. Germline CDR1 reads SGHKS; CDR2 reads YYEKEE (reference sequence). The CDR3 contains 17 residues. The CDR3 sequence is CASSLGQPGQATYEQYF. CDR3 DNA: TGTGCCAGCAGCTTGGGTCAACCGGGACAGGCGACCTACGAGCAGTACTTC.

This chain links TRBV2 with TRBJ2-7; possibly TRBD1 for D (6 bases). The CDR3 runs to 13 residues. Per the germline V gene, CDR1 is SNHLY and CDR2 is FYNNEI. V shed 3 bases and J shed 2 bases, with 8 bases lying between them. The DNA of the CDR3 is TGTGCCAGCAGTGACAGGGGACCCTACGAGCAGTACTTC. Its protein product is CASSDRGPYEQYF.

The CDR3 DNA follows: TGTGCCAGCAGTGATCCCCCCGTTGATACGCAGTATTTT. Protein sequence: CASSDPPVDTQYF. The chain recombines TRBV6-1 with TRBJ2-3; no firm D call. Germline V gene lookup returns CDR1 MNHNS and CDR2 SASEGT. Trimming stripped 3 bases from V and 6 bases from J, with 10 bases between. The CDR3 loop spans 13 amino acids.

The V call is TRBV18, the J call TRBJ2-7; a possible D gene is TRBD1 (5 bases). V lost 1 base and J lost 0, with 16 bases in between. Germline loops: CDR1 KGHSH, CDR2 LQKENI. This CDR3 comprises 17 residues. CDR3 sequence reads: CASSPQAGSSSSYEQYF. The DNA of the CDR3 is TGTGCCAGCTCACCACAGGCAGGGTCCTCAAGCTCCTACGAGCAGTACTTC.

The V gene is TRBV11-2, the J gene TRBJ2-3; 15 bases align to TRBD2. Germline V lookup: CDR1 SGHAT, CDR2 FQNNGV. The CDR3 spans 18 residues. The junction had 7 bases not matched to a gene; V was cut back by 6 bases and J by 0 bases. CDR3 coding DNA: TGTGCCAGCAGTCTGGGACTAGCGGGGGGCCCTAGCACAGATACGCAGTATTTT. Translating it yields CASSLGLAGGPSTDTQYF.

This clone was counted once. The chain employs TRBV7-9 and TRBJ2-3; D is ambiguous. In germline, CDR1 is SEHNR, CDR2 FQNEAQ (reference sequence). V was clipped by 5 bases and J by 6 bases, with 18 bases between them. The CDR3 is made up of 15 amino acids. The DNA for the CDR3 is TGTGCCAGCAGCCCCCGCGTCGGCCGGGTCGATACGCAGTATTTT. As protein: CASSPRVGRVDTQYF.

The rearrangement joins TRBV29-1 to TRBJ2-1, with 7 positions matching TRBD1. The CDR3 spans 12 residues. J was trimmed by 7 bases and V by 4 bases; bases with no gene match: 4. CDR1 SQVTM and CDR2 ANQGSEA come from the germline V gene. CDR3 in DNA: TGCAGCGTTGTTCCCAGGGGGAATGAGCAGTTCTTC. Translation: CSVVPRGNEQFF.

J is TRBJ2-7 and V is TRBV9; 7 bases match TRBD2. The germline CDR1 and CDR2 sequences are SGDLS and YYNGEE. Trimming took 4 bases from V and 0 from J; bases not matched to a gene: 7. CDR3 length equals 15 residues. CDR3 in DNA: TGTGCCAGCAGCCCATCTGGCGGGAGCTCCTACGAGCAGTACTTC. Translated: CASSPSGGSSYEQYF.

The chain uses TRBV29-1 and TRBJ2-3; possible D gene TRBD1, 6 bases. The CDR3 contains 16 residues. V lost 1 base and J lost 2, with 16 bases in between. Per germline, CDR1 SQVTM and CDR2 ANQGSEA. The CDR3 region is CSVEGPGTFLTDTQYF. In nucleotides, the CDR3 is TGCAGCGTTGAAGGCCCCGGGACATTCCTCACAGATACGCAGTATTTT.

The chain employs TRBV13 and TRBJ1-1; 8 bases are shared with TRBD1. Germline V gene lookup returns CDR1 PRHDT and CDR2 FYEKMQ (reference sequence). V lost 5 bases and J lost 7; bases outside the gene matches: 12. This CDR3 contains 15 residues. The CDR3 region is CASSRATGARGEAFF. The CDR3 nucleotides read TGTGCCAGCAGCCGCGCGACAGGGGCCAGGGGTGAAGCTTTCTTT.

V gene TRBV21-1 combines with J gene TRBJ1-6. TRBV21-1 is deemed a pseudogene. The CDR3 contains 16 residues. CDR3 in amino acids: CASKHGLSRRGSPLHF. The CDR3 DNA follows: TGTGCCAGCAAGCATGGACTTTCTAGGAGGGGTTCACCCCTCCACTTT.

V is TRBV6-2 or TRBV6-3 and J is TRBJ1-1; D unresolved. The V gene lost 6 bases and the J gene lost 6 bases, with 23 bases spanning the gap. The CDR3 is made up of 16 amino acids. The germline gives CDR1 MNHEY, CDR2 SVGEGT. CDR3 in amino acids: CASSLNSEGRRAEAFF. Here the CDR3 DNA reads TGTGCCAGCAGCCTGAACTCGGAGGGTCGGAGGGCTGAAGCTTTCTTT.

This chain connects TRBV19 to TRBJ2-5, with 14 bases fitting TRBD2. CDR3 size: 17 residues. The trim removed 5 bases at V and 2 bases at J, leaving 7 bases unmatched. CDR1 is LNHDA and CDR2 is SQIVND in the germline V gene (reference sequence). This CDR3 is CASSLGLAGGKQETQYF. In nucleotides, the CDR3 is TGTGCCAGTAGTCTCGGACTAGCGGGGGGTAAGCAAGAGACCCAGTACTTC.

The V call is TRBV5-1, the J call TRBJ2-3; TRBD2 agrees at 11 bases. The CDR3 extends over 18 amino acids. Germline V gene data show CDR1 as SGHRS and CDR2 as YFSETQ. V was clipped by 0 bases and J by 0 bases; unmatched bases: 6. The CDR3 nucleotides read TGCGCCAGCAGCTTGGCCAAGACTAGCGGGGTTAGCACAGATACGCAGTATTTT. As protein: CASSLAKTSGVSTDTQYF.

A remark on this clone: The junction shows a germline mismatch at one end, possibly a read error. The rearrangement joins TRBV3-1 (or the pseudogene TRBV3-2) to TRBJ2-7; TRBD1 agrees at 10 bases. CDR1 and CDR2 (germline): LGHDT, YNNKEL (reference sequence). CDR3 length equals 13 residues. The CDR3 DNA is TGTGCCAGCAGCCAGGGACAGGGGAAGGCACCCTGGTTC. Protein product: CASSQGQGKAPWF.